This entry lists 25 T cell receptor beta chains sequenced from one sample in a study of T-cell memory formation after mild COVID-19 (dated by TCRdb to 2020 to 2023). Library preparation employed 5' RACE. Sequencing used an Illumina NovaSeq 6000. TCRdb reworked the public reads: Q25 trimming with fastp, MiXCR clone assembly, productive beta chains retained. For every CDR3 protein sequence, its rows merge into one entry that carries the most common genes and DNA. This sample gives 450,000 to 650,000 distinct CDR3 sequences in total; about a fifth of them show up just once. Clones ranked in the top ten supply around 9.2% of the sample. The sequencing input was PBMCs or a T cell subset sorted from them (not recorded which). These receptors all stem from an adult woman who had mild COVID-19 (a few samples of this study predate the infection). The sample titles of this study are shuffled in the database, so cell type and time point are left out; the donor was told from shared clones.

J is TRBJ1-2 and V is TRBV3-1; D is unresolved. Trimming took 3 bases from V and 2 from J, leaving 13 bases between them. CDR1 and CDR2 from the germline V gene are LGHDT and YNNKEL (reference sequence). CDR3 size: 15 residues. The CDR3 coding sequence is TGTGCCAGCAGCCATAGTCAGACGGGGAACTATGGCTACACCTTC. This codes for CASSHSQTGNYGYTF.

This clonotype was seen ten or more times. This chain uses TRBV6-4 with TRBJ2-1; 11 positions match TRBD2. Trimming took 5 bases from V and 4 from J; bases not matched to a gene: 4. From germline, CDR1 is MRHNA and CDR2 SNTAGT. CDR3 length: 15 amino acids. The CDR3 DNA is TGTGCCAGCAGTATACTAGCGGGAGATTACAATGAGCAGTTCTTC. Translating it yields CASSILAGDYNEQFF.

This clonotype was counted a few times. This chain uses TRBV24-1 with TRBJ2-5; a weak D match, TRBD2 (5 bases). The CDR3 is 14 amino acids. Trimming removed 4 bases from V and 5 bases from J, with 13 bases in between. The germline CDR1 and CDR2 sequences are KGHDR and SFDVKD. The CDR3 here is CATSESGLTETQYF. CDR3 DNA sequence: TGTGCCACCAGTGAAAGTGGACTGACGGAGACCCAGTACTTC.

V and J are TRBV29-1 and TRBJ1-2; weak D call: TRBD1 (5 bases). Germline V lookup: CDR1 SQVTM, CDR2 ANQGSEA. The CDR3 has 11 amino acids. V was cut by 7 bases and J by 4 bases, with 10 bases left in between. The CDR3 DNA sequence: TGCAGCGCCCAGGGTGGCTATGGCTACACCTTC. Protein product: CSAQGGYGYTF.

The rearrangement uses TRBV7-9 and TRBJ2-3, with D possibly called TRBD1 or TRBD2 (6 bases each). The CDR3 totals 16 residues. The germline gives CDR1 SEHNR, CDR2 FQNEAQ (reference sequence). V was pared by 1 base and J by 1 base, with 12 bases between. In DNA form, the CDR3 reads TGTGCCAGCAGCTTAGATTCGGGGGCCCGCACAGATACGCAGTATTTT. Its protein product is CASSLDSGARTDTQYF. The full variable domain, rest sourced from reference TRBV7-9 and TRBJ2-3, is DTGVSQNPRHKITKRGQNVTFRCDPISEHNRLYWYRQTLGQGPEFLTYFQNEAQLEKSRLLSDRFSAERPKGSFSTLEIQRTEQGDSAMYLCASSLDSGARTDTQYFGPGTRLTVL.

In nucleotides, the CDR3 is TGTGCCACCAGTGATCCTCAGGGTTCGAGCTCCTACGAGCAGTACTTC. Its protein product is CATSDPQGSSSYEQYF. The gene calls are TRBV24-1 and TRBJ2-7; tentative D call: TRBD1 (5 bases). The CDR3 is 16 residues long. Trimming removed 3 bases from V and 0 bases from J, with 14 bases in between. Looked up from germline, CDR1 is KGHDR and CDR2 is SFDVKD.

Of note for this clonotype: At one boundary the junction diverges from the germline segment, which might be a read error. The V and J genes are TRBV6-1 and TRBJ2-3; 9 nucleotides agree with TRBD1. This CDR3 region has 16 residues. Germline CDR1 MNHNS, CDR2 SASEGT. This CDR3 is CAGSASTGGVTDTQYF. Written as DNA, the CDR3 is TGTGCCGGCAGTGCATCCACAGGGGGCGTCACAGATACGCAGTATTTT.

This chain's CDR3 is CAISAAYGETQYF. CDR3 bases: TGTGCCATCAGTGCCGCGTATGGGGAGACCCAGTACTTC. V is TRBV10-3 and J is TRBJ2-5; D is undetermined. The length of the CDR3 is 13 residues. V was pared by 4 bases and J by 5 bases, with 11 bases between. Germline loops: CDR1 ENHRY, CDR2 SYGVKD.

The chain uses TRBV6-6 and TRBJ2-1; 8 nucleotides match TRBD2. This CDR3 contains 15 residues. Trimming took 2 bases from V and 6 from J; bases not matched to a gene: 6. Germline V lookup: CDR1 MNHNY, CDR2 SVGAGI (reference sequence). CDR3 amino acids: CASSYTPGGPNEQFF. Written as DNA, the CDR3 is TGTGCCAGCAGTTACACTCCGGGGGGGCCCAATGAGCAGTTCTTC.

The chain is built from TRBV6-5 and TRBJ1-1; unclear D gene. CDR3 length: 14 amino acids. Germline V gene data show CDR1 as MNHEY and CDR2 as SVGAGI. The V gene lost 6 bases and the J gene lost 4 bases, with 15 bases spanning the gap. The CDR3 nucleotides are TGTGCCAGCAGCCCCTTTTCGATTCCCACTGAAGCTTTCTTT. The encoded protein is CASSPFSIPTEAFF.

In its sample, this clonotype was seen a few times. V gene TRBV12-3 or TRBV12-4 combines with J gene TRBJ2-1; tentative D call: TRBD2 (5 bases). The CDR3 loop spans 15 amino acids. V lost 5 bases, J lost 8 bases, and 19 bases lay in between. As DNA, the CDR3 is TGTGCCAGCAGTCTCAGCGGCGGAGGACTTTATGAGCAGTTCTTC. This codes for CASSLSGGGLYEQFF.

This chain joins TRBV7-2 and TRBJ2-3; no clear D gene. Germline V lookup: CDR1 SGHTA, CDR2 FQGNSA. V lost 5 bases to trimming and J lost 11 bases, with 14 bases between them. The CDR3 extends over 12 amino acids. For the CDR3, the DNA is TGTGCCAGCAGCCTAACACAGATAGAGCAGTATTTT. Translated, it gives CASSLTQIEQYF. The entire variable domain, with the rest obtained from reference TRBV7-2 and TRBJ2-3, is as follows: GAGVSQSPSNKVTEKGKDVELRCDPISGHTALYWYRQSLGQGLEFLIYFQGNSAPDKSGLPSDRFSAERTGGSVSTLTIQRTQQEDSAVYLCASSLTQIEQYFGPGTRLTVL.

This clonotype was seen a handful of times. The V gene is TRBV12-3 or TRBV12-4, the J gene TRBJ1-1, with no clear D. V gave up 0 bases and J gave up 11 bases, with 16 bases separating them. The CDR3 length is 14 residues. The CDR3 DNA follows: TGTGCCAGCAGTTTAGCGCTTGAGGCGGGTGAGGCTTTCTTT. Amino acid sequence: CASSLALEAGEAFF.

The gene calls are TRBV4-1 and TRBJ2-3; 14 bases are shared with TRBD2. The ends lost 0 bases at V and 2 bases at J; junction bases unmatched: 10. CDR3 length equals 20 residues. CDR1 and CDR2 from the germline V gene are MGHRA and YSYEKL. The CDR3 sequence: CASSQESGLAGGVDTDTQYF. In DNA, the CDR3 is TGCGCCAGCAGCCAAGAGTCTGGACTAGCGGGGGGCGTTGACACAGATACGCAGTATTTT.

The rearrangement uses TRBV7-9 and TRBJ2-5; a weak D match, TRBD1 (6 bases). The CDR3 sequence is 14 residues long. V gave up 5 bases and J gave up 4 bases, with 14 bases separating them. CDR1 is SEHNR and CDR2 is FQNEAQ in the germline V gene (reference sequence). The CDR3 sequence: CASSLHTGLETQYF. The DNA of the CDR3 is TGTGCCAGCAGCCTCCACACAGGGTTAGAGACCCAGTACTTC.

This clonotype came up a few times. The chain combines TRBV6-6 with TRBJ2-6; D uncertain. The CDR3 runs 17 residues. V shed 5 bases and J shed 0 bases, with 14 bases lying between them. Germline V gene lookup returns CDR1 MNHNY and CDR2 SVGAGI (reference sequence). The CDR3 DNA follows: TGTGCCAGCAGTCCTACCAGTGGAGTCTCTGGGGCCAACGTCCTGACTTTC. This gives the protein CASSPTSGVSGANVLTF.

The chain recombines TRBV27 with TRBJ2-1; D might be TRBD2 (6 bases). V lost 6 bases to trimming and J lost 0 bases, with 12 bases between them. There are 15 residues in the CDR3. Germline V lookup: CDR1 MNHEY, CDR2 SMNVEV (reference sequence). The CDR3 DNA is TGTGCCAGCAGAGACCGCGGGAACTCCTACAATGAGCAGTTCTTC. It translates to CASRDRGNSYNEQFF.

The chain has TRBV27 and TRBJ1-1; possibly TRBD1 for D (6 bases). The CDR3 extends over 14 amino acids. The germline V gene encodes CDR1 MNHEY and CDR2 SMNVEV (reference sequence). Deletions cut 3 bases from V and 3 bases from J, with 11 bases between. The CDR3 DNA reads TGTGCCAGCAGTTTTACAGGGTTGTACACTGAAGCTTTCTTT. The encoded protein is CASSFTGLYTEAFF.

The rearrangement joins TRBV10-3 to TRBJ2-1; the D is unclear. CDR1 is ENHRY and CDR2 is SYGVKD in the germline V gene. This CDR3 has 14 residues. Trimming shortened V by 0 bases and J by 8 bases, and 11 bases separated the two germline ends. CDR3 in amino acids: CAISESTAFDEQFF. The DNA of the CDR3 is TGTGCCATCAGTGAGTCGACTGCTTTCGATGAGCAGTTCTTC.

This clonotype was seen only a few times. This chain joins TRBV12-3 or TRBV12-4 and TRBJ2-1, with 16 bases lining up with TRBD2. V lost 6 bases and J lost 8; bases outside the gene matches: 4. This CDR3 spans 15 amino acids. CDR3: CASRLGLAGGHEQFF. The CDR3 coding sequence is TGTGCCAGCAGGCTGGGACTAGCGGGGGGGCATGAGCAGTTCTTC.

The table lists this clonotype with many counts. This is likely a read error, given that the CDR3 carries no conserved phenylalanine or tryptophan at its end. It is unclear where the CDR3 begins or ends on the DNA, so no DNA is shown, and the CDR3 is as TCRdb lists it. This sequence joins TRBV7-9 and TRBJ2-5; TRBD1, as called in the table, went unchecked against the DNA. The CDR3 is 12 amino acids in total, end residues counted. The V gene's germline CDR1 is SEHNR and CDR2 FQNEAQ (reference sequence). This CDR3 is CASSPSAGTLRP.

CDR3 in DNA: TGCGCCAGCAGCTCCTGGATTGCAGGGGGCGGCAAAAACATTCAGTACTTC. Translated, it gives CASSSWIAGGGKNIQYF. The chain uses TRBV5-1 and TRBJ2-4, with 8 bases lining up with TRBD1. The CDR3 has 17 amino acids. Per the germline V gene, CDR1 is SGHRS and CDR2 is YFSETQ. After removal of 3 bases from V and 3 bases from J, the junction contained 11 bases not matched to a gene.

The chain couples TRBV6-2 or TRBV6-3 to TRBJ2-1; D could derive from TRBD1 or TRBD2 (5 bases each). Germline V lookup: CDR1 MNHEY, CDR2 SVGEGT. The germline V and J ends were trimmed by 4 bases and 3 bases, with 13 bases remaining between them. This CDR3 has 15 amino acids. The CDR3: CASSLSGHVYNEQFF. In DNA form, the CDR3 reads TGTGCCAGCAGTTTAAGCGGACACGTCTACAATGAGCAGTTCTTC.

V and J are TRBV5-6 and TRBJ2-5; D unclear. V shed 4 bases and J shed 5 bases, with 15 bases lying between them. Germline loops: CDR1 SGHDT, CDR2 YYEEEE. The CDR3 sequence is 14 residues long. CDR3 residues: CASSLARDTETQYF. DNA for the CDR3: TGTGCCAGCAGCCTCGCTCGTGACACGGAGACCCAGTACTTC. The complete variable domain, with remaining parts taken from reference TRBV5-6 and TRBJ2-5, reads DAGVTQSPTHLIKTRGQQVTLRCSPKSGHDTVSWYQQALGQGPQFIFQYYEEEERQRGNFPDRFSGHQFPNYSSELNVNALLLGDSALYLCASSLARDTETQYFGPGTRLLVL.

V gene TRBV19 combines with J gene TRBJ2-2; TRBD2 is a possible D gene (5 bases). V shed 5 bases and J shed 9 bases, with 10 bases lying between them. This CDR3 contains 12 residues. Germline CDR1 and CDR2: LNHDA and SQIVND (reference sequence). In nucleotides, the CDR3 is TGTGCCAGTAGTCCGGACTCGCGGGAGCTGTTTTTT. Amino acid sequence: CASSPDSRELFF.